This T cell receptor (beta chain) was profiled in a study of blood T cells in healthy people across ages. The germline V gene encodes CDR1 MNHEY and CDR2 SVGEGT. The V and J ends lost 7 bases and 5 bases respectively, with 14 bases between them. The CDR3 runs to 13 residues. Combining a sample-barcoded 5' primer with a J-beta primer mix, a second PCR ran for about 7 to 12 cycles. In TCRdb, the 5' RACE reads were re-called with MiXCR into one record per CDR3 protein. The data show 1.5 million to 2 million distinct CDR3 sequences, 40% to 55% seen once. This clonotype appeared a few times. Input material: blood. V usage is TRBV6-2 or TRBV6-3 and J usage is TRBJ2-5; no reliable D call. The receptor comes from a woman in her thirties or forties in good health. CDR3 amino acids: CASTDGDRETQYF. Written as DNA, the CDR3 is TGTGCCAGCACGGACGGAGATAGGGAGACCCAGTACTTC.